This is a list of T cell receptor beta chains from one sample in a study of blood T cell repertoires in COVID-19. TCRdb's copy holds only in-frame clones and misses some; the assay was immunoSEQ multiplex PCR. The table records roughly 67,000 clones, roughly nine tenths of them present only once. The sequenced sample consisted of peripheral blood. The receptors stem from a man in his fifties with active COVID-19. CDR3s include the opening cysteine and the closing phenylalanine or tryptophan. The D gene is left open where the match is weak. The size field is filled for only some rows; it gives once, few, many or a size class.

clone_size	v_call	d_call	j_call	cdr3_aa	cdr3_nt
once	TRBV30	TRBD1	TRBJ1-1	CAWSVRDSRGTEAFF	TGTGCCTGGAGTGTTCGGGACAGCAGAGGGACTGAAGCTTTCTTT
once	TRBV7-2	NA	TRBJ2-1	CASSLRRSSYNEQFF	TGTGCCAGCAGCTTACGGAGAAGCTCCTACAATGAGCAGTTCTTC
NA	TRBV6-1	NA	TRBJ2-7	CASSEDPRGYEQYF	TGTGCCAGCAGTGAAGACCCGAGAGGCTACGAGCAGTACTTC
NA	TRBV5-4	TRBD1	TRBJ2-7	CASSSRDSYEQYF	TGTGCCAGCAGCTCCCGGGACAGCTACGAGCAGTACTTC
NA	TRBV5-1	TRBD1	TRBJ1-1	CASSSRQGATEAFF	TGCGCCAGCAGCTCGCGCCAGGGGGCCACTGAAGCTTTCTTT
NA	TRBV28	TRBD2	TRBJ2-7	CASSPRLAGGPKLYEQYF	TGTGCCAGCAGTCCCCGGCTAGCGGGAGGGCCGAAACTCTACGAGCAGTACTTC
NA	TRBV4-2	NA	TRBJ1-4	CASSQEAGRTNEKLFF	TGTGCCAGCAGCCAAGAGGCGGGGCGGACTAATGAAAAACTGTTTTTT
NA	TRBV29-1	NA	TRBJ2-5	CSVESGGYQETQYF	TGCAGCGTTGAGTCCGGGGGATATCAAGAGACCCAGTACTTC
NA	TRBV18	TRBD1	TRBJ2-1	CASSPLTGGNEQFF	TGTGCCAGCTCACCTCTGACAGGGGGCAATGAGCAGTTCTTC
NA	TRBV7-9	NA	TRBJ2-6	CASSARLGANVLTF	TGTGCCAGCAGCGCGCGTCTGGGGGCCAACGTCCTGACTTTC
few	TRBV30	NA	TRBJ2-7	CAYQSRDSLYEQYF	TGTGCCTACCAGTCCCGGGACTCCCTCTACGAGCAGTACTTC
NA	TRBV7-9	NA	TRBJ2-4	CASSLGLAKNIQYF	TGTGCCAGCAGCTTAGGGCTAGCCAAAAACATTCAGTACTTC
once	TRBV28	TRBD1	TRBJ1-1	CASRPTGANTEAFF	TGTGCCAGCAGGCCAACAGGGGCTAACACTGAAGCTTTCTTT
NA	TRBV6-5	NA	TRBJ1-1	CASSYSQGNTEAFF	TGTGCCAGCAGTTACTCCCAGGGTAACACTGAAGCTTTCTTT
NA	TRBV20-1	TRBD1	TRBJ1-4	CSASDTGGDEKLFF	TGCAGTGCTAGTGATACAGGGGGGGATGAAAAACTGTTTTTT
NA	TRBV7-2	NA	TRBJ2-5	CASSRTGYQETQYF	TGTGCCAGCAGCCGTACAGGGTACCAAGAGACCCAGTACTTC
NA	TRBV7-2	NA	TRBJ2-3	CASSTANPYTDTQYF	TGTGCCAGCAGCACCGCTAACCCATACACAGATACGCAGTATTTT
NA	TRBV6-5	NA	TRBJ1-5	CASTGSINQPQHF	TGTGCCAGCACAGGGTCTATCAATCAGCCCCAGCATTTT
NA	TRBV5-5	TRBD1	TRBJ2-7	CASSLVAWQGVYEQYF	TGTGCCAGCAGCTTGGTGGCGTGGCAGGGGGTCTACGAGCAGTACTTC
NA	TRBV5-1	NA	TRBJ2-7	CASSLAGFGGYEQYF	TGCGCCAGCAGCTTGGCCGGCTTTGGAGGGTACGAGCAGTACTTC
NA	TRBV6-5	TRBD2	TRBJ2-1	CASSYGTSSYNEQFF	TGTGCCAGCAGTTACGGGACTAGCTCCTACAATGAGCAGTTCTTC
NA	TRBV12-3/TRBV12-4	TRBD1	TRBJ2-5	CASSLVRQGIYF	TGTGCCAGCAGTTTAGTCCGACAGGGGATTTACTTC
NA	TRBV3-1/TRBV3-2	NA	TRBJ1-1	CASSQEGRGEWAFF	TGTGCCAGCAGCCAAGAGGGCAGGGGTGAATGGGCTTTCTTT
NA	TRBV7-3	NA	TRBJ2-1	CASSLTSGHNEQFF	TGTGCCAGCAGCTTAACGAGCGGGCACAATGAGCAGTTCTTC
few	TRBV3-1/TRBV3-2	NA	TRBJ1-3	CASSQEQGSRTIYF	TGTGCCAGCAGCCAAGAACAGGGCTCTAGGACCATATATTTT
NA	TRBV5-4	NA	TRBJ1-2	CASSPDTNYGYTF	TGTGCCAGCAGTCCTGACACTAACTATGGCTACACCTTC
NA	TRBV5-4	NA	TRBJ2-2	CASSLEGLNTGELFF	TGTGCCAGCAGCTTGGAGGGGCTGAACACCGGGGAGCTGTTTTTT
NA	TRBV3-1/TRBV3-2	NA	TRBJ1-1	CASSLVRNTEAFF	TGTGCCAGCAGCCTGGTCAGAAACACTGAAGCTTTCTTT
NA	TRBV7-2	TRBD2	TRBJ2-5	CASSSKGGVETQYF	TGTGCCAGCAGCTCAAAGGGAGGGGTAGAGACCCAGTACTTC
once	TRBV10-3	TRBD1	TRBJ1-6	CAISEVQGVSPLHF	TGTGCCATCAGTGAGGTTCAGGGGGTATCACCCCTCCACTTT
once	TRBV4-1	TRBD1	TRBJ1-4	CASSQKGQRHEKLFF	TGCGCCAGCAGCCAAAAGGGACAGAGACATGAAAAACTGTTTTTT